This T cell receptor (beta chain) was sequenced for a study of OX40 agonist ivuxolimab in advanced cancers. Looking at the study overall: Antecedent anti-PD-1, anti-PD-L1 or anti-CTLA-4 therapy was permissible, with roughly 40% having received some. Three patients, one with hepatocellular carcinoma and two with cutaneous melanoma, responded partially. Findings of the study overall: With doses of 0.1 to 3.0 mg/kg, CD4+ and CD8+ blood T cells had undergone clonal expansion by week 6.

Germline loops: CDR1 KGHSH, CDR2 LQKENI. This CDR3 has 13 amino acids. The V and J ends lost 8 bases and 2 bases, in that order; junction bases with no gene match: 5. In the case of this clone: Its antigen is not identified.

The table came from immunoSEQ multiplex PCR; TCRdb's copy has only in-frame clones and leaves some out. The sample has about 64,000 clones, approximately 90% seen once. This TCR was recovered from an adult with an advanced solid tumor such as melanoma, head and neck, liver or kidney cancer. The V call is TRBV18, the J call TRBJ2-5, with 7 nucleotides matching TRBD1. This material consisted of CD4+ or CD8+ T cells sorted from blood, taken in a trial of the OX40 agonist ivuxolimab. CDR3 nucleotide sequence: TGTGCCAGCACCGGGACAGTACAAGAGACCCAGTACTTC. This gives the protein CASTGTVQETQYF.